This T cell receptor (beta chain) was identified in a study of cytomegalovirus exposure and HLA in healthy donors. Regarding the study as a whole: Cytomegalovirus association was assigned to over 150 TCR beta chains. A later examination showed that TCR association rates differed by HLA locus, with DRB1 most and HLA-C fewest.

Use of 60 Vbeta and 13 Jbeta primers characterized the PCR. Clones were sequenced by immunoSEQ multiplex PCR, and TCRdb holds only the in-frame ones, with some missing. The table records 150,000 to 200,000 clones, approximately 81% of them present only once. CDR3 length equals 16 residues. Looked up from germline, CDR1 is ENHRY and CDR2 is SYGVKD. V was pared by 3 bases and J by 4 bases, with 15 bases between. The count of this clone is one. No antigen is known for it. This clonotype was obtained from a young man in good health and CMV-seropositive. What was sequenced was PBMCs. This chain links TRBV10-3 with TRBJ2-2; possible D gene TRBD1, 5 bases. The CDR3 loop is CAISEGGQGGTGELFF. In DNA form, the CDR3 reads TGTGCCATCAGTGAAGGTGGGCAGGGCGGCACCGGGGAGCTGTTTTTT.